The T cell receptor beta chain described here comes from a study of cytomegalovirus exposure and HLA in healthy donors. Study-level findings and limits: The study carried out a later analysis of TCR beta sequences. It associated around 17,000 of them with specific HLA alleles at a false discovery rate of 0.05. Among the sequence variants, a highly shared cluster was likely an artifact of sequencing.

PCR amplification relied on 60 Vbeta primers (plus 13 Jbeta primers). Sequencing used immunoSEQ multiplex PCR; TCRdb keeps in-frame clones, though not all of them. This table has more than 130,000 clones, 55% to 80% appearing once. Regarding this clone: Its antigen is still unknown.

CMV serostatus was not recorded for this donor. This sequence originates from a human donor in good health. The source material was PBMCs.

The DNA for the CDR3 is TGTGCCAGCAGCCAGGGACAGGGAGTCTATGGCTACACCTTC. It is translated as CASSQGQGVYGYTF. The chain couples TRBV5-4 to TRBJ1-2; TRBD1 aligns across 9 bases. The V and J ends lost 4 bases and 4 bases, in that order; junction bases with no gene match: 5. The CDR3 has 14 residues. Germline CDR1 is SGHNT and CDR2 is YYREEE (reference sequence).